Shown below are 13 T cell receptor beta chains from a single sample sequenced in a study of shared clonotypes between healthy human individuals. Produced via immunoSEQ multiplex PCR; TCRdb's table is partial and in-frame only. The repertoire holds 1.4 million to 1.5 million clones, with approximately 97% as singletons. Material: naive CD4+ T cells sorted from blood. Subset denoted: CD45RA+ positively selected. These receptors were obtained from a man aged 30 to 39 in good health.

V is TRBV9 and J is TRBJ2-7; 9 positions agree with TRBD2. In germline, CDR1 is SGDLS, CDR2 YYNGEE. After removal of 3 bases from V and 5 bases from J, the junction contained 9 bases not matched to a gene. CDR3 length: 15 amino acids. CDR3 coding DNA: TGTGCCAGCAGCGCCGGGAGGGCTAGCGGGAACGAGCAGTACTTC. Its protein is CASSAGRASGNEQYF.

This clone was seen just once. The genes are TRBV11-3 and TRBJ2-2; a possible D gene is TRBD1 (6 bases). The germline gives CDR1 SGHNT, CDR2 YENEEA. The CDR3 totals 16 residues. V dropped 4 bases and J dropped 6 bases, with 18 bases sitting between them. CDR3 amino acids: CASSSRGRDGAGELFF. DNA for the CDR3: TGTGCCAGCAGCTCGAGGGGGAGAGATGGGGCCGGGGAGCTGTTTTTT.

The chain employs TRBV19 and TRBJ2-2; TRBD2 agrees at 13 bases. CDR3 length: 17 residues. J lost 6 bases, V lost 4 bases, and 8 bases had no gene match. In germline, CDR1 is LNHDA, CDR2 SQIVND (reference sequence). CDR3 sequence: CASSTSGLAGVPGELFF. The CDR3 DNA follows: TGTGCCAGTAGTACCTCCGGACTAGCGGGAGTCCCCGGGGAGCTGTTTTTT. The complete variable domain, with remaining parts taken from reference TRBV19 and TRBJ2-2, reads DGGITQSPKYLFRKEGQNVTLSCEQNLNHDAMYWYRQDPGQGLRLIYYSQIVNDFQKGDIAEGYSVSREKKESFPLTVTSAQKNPTAFYLCASSTSGLAGVPGELFFGEGSRLTVL.

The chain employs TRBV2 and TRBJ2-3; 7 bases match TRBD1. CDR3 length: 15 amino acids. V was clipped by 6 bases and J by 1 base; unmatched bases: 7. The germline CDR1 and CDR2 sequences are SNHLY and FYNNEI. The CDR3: CASSSRQGGTDTQYF. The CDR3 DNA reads TGTGCCAGCAGCTCCCGACAGGGTGGCACAGATACGCAGTATTTT.

The DNA of the CDR3 is TGTGCCAGCGGCTATATGGAACTGTTTTTT. Protein product: CASGYMELFF. This chain uses TRBV28 with TRBJ1-4; D unresolved. Trimming took off 8 bases at V and 12 bases at J, with 10 bases between the two ends. This CDR3 spans 10 amino acids. The germline gives CDR1 MDHEN, CDR2 SYDVKM.

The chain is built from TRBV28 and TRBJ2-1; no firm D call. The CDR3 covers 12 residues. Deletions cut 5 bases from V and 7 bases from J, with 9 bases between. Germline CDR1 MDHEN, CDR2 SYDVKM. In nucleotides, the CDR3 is TGTGCCAGCAGTCAAATCCGTAATGAGCAGTTCTTC. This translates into CASSQIRNEQFF.

DNA of the CDR3: TGTGCCAGCAGTGAATTGTCAGGAGTCGGATACACTGAAGCTTTCTTT. Translating gives CASSELSGVGYTEAFF. The V gene is TRBV6-1, the J gene TRBJ1-1, with D unresolved. Germline V gives CDR1 MNHNS, CDR2 SASEGT. The V and J ends lost 2 bases and 3 bases respectively, with 16 bases between them. This CDR3 comprises 16 residues.

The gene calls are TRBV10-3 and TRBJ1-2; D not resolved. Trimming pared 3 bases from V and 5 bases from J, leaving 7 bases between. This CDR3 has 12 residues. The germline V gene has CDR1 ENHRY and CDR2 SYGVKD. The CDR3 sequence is CAISDLAYGYTF. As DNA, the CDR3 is TGTGCCATCAGTGACTTAGCATATGGCTACACCTTC.

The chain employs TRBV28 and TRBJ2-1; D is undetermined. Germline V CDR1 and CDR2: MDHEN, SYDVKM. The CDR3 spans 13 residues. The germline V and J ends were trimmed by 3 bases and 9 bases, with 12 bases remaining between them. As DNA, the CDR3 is TGTGCCAGCAGTTTGGGCCAGGCAGGTGAGCAGTTCTTC. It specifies CASSLGQAGEQFF.

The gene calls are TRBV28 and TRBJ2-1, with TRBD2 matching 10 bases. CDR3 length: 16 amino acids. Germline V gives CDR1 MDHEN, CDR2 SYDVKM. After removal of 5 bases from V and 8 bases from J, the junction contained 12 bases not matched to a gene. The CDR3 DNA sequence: TGTGCCAGCAGTACCCGTCTAGCGGGAGCTTTCTATGAGCAGTTCTTC. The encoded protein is CASSTRLAGAFYEQFF.

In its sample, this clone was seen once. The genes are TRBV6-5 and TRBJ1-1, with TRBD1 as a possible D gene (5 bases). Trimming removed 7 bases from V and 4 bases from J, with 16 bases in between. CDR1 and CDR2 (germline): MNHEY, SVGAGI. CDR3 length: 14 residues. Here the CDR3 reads CASTPTERGTEAFF. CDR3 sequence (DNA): TGTGCCAGCACCCCGACAGAGCGGGGCACTGAAGCTTTCTTT.

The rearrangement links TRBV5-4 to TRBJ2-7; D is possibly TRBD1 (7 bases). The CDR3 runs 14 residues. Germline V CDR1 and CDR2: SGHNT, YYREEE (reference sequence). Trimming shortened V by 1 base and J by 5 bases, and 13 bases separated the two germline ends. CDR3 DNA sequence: TGTGCCAGCAGCTTGAGACAGGGAGGAGACGAGCAGTACTTC. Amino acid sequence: CASSLRQGGDEQYF. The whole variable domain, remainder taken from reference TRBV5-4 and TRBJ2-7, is ETGVTQSPTHLIKTRGQQVTLRCSSQSGHNTVSWYQQALGQGPQFIFQYYREEENGRGNFPPRFSGLQFPNYSSELNVNALELDDSALYLCASSLRQGGDEQYFGPGTRLTVT.

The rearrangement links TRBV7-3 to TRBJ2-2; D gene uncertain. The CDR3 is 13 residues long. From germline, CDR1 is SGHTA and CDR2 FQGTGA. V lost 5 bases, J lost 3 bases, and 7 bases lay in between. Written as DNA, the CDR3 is TGTGCCAGCAGCCCGAGGCACACCGGGGAGCTGTTTTTT. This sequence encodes CASSPRHTGELFF.